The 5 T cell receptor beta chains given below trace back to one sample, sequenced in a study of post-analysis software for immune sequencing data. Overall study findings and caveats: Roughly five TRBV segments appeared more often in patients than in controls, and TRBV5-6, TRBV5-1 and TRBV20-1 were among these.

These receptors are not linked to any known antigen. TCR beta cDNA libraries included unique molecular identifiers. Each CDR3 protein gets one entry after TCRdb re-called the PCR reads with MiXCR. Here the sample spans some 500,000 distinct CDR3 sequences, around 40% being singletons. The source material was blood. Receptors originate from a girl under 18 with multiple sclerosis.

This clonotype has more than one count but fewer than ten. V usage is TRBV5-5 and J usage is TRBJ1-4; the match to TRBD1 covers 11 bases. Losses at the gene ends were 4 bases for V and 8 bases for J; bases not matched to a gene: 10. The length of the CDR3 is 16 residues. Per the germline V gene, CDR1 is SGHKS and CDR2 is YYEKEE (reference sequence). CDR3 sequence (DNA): TGTGCCAGCAGCACGAAAGGGACAGGGGGATACGAAAAACTGTTTTTT. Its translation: CASSTKGTGGYEKLFF.

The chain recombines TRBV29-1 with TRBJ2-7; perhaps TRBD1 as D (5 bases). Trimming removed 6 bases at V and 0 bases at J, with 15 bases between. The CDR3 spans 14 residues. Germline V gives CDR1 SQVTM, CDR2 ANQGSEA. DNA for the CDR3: TGCAGCGTGGGCCAGGGATTAGGCTCCTACGAGCAGTACTTC. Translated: CSVGQGLGSYEQYF.

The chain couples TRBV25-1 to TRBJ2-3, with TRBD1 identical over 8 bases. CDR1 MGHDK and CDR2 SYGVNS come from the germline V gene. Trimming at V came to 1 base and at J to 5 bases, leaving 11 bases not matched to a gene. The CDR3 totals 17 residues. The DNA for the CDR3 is TGTGCCAGCAGTGAATCCGGGACAGGCACTTTAGGAGATACGCAGTATTTT. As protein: CASSESGTGTLGDTQYF.

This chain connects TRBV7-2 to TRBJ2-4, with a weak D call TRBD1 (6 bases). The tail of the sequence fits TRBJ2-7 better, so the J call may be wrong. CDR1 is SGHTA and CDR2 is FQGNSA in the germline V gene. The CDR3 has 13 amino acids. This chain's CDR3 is CASSFLDRPEQYF. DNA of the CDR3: TGTGCCAGCAGCTTTTTGGACAGACCCGAGCAGTACTTC.

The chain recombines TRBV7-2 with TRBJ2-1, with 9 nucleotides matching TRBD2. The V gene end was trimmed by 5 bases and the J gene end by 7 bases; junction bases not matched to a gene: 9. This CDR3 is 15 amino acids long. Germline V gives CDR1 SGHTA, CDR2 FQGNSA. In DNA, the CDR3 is TGTGCCAGCAGCCCTAGCGGGAAGACAGGGAATGAGCAGTTCTTC. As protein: CASSPSGKTGNEQFF.